A single sample gave rise to the 29 T cell receptor beta chains below, sequenced in a study of T cell changes during pregnancy in multiple sclerosis. Only in-frame clones appear in the TCRdb table, and some are missing; sequencing was by immunoSEQ multiplex PCR. The repertoire has 30,000 to 35,000 clones, roughly 90% of them found once; the top ten carry 4.5%. The sequences come from CD8+ T cells from peripheral blood mononuclear cells, collected after pregnancy. Receptor source: a female donor with multiple sclerosis, enrolled in a pregnancy study.

This clone appeared once. The chain combines TRBV4-1 with TRBJ2-3; D uncertain. V lost 1 base and J lost 1, with 18 bases in between. The CDR3 sequence is 18 residues long. Germline CDR1 reads MGHRA; CDR2 reads YSYEKL. The CDR3 DNA reads as TGCGCCAGCAGCCAAGGAAGAATCTGGCACGTCGGCACAGATACGCAGTATTTT. It is translated as CASSQGRIWHVGTDTQYF.

CDR3 nucleotides: TGTGCCAGCAGTGACTCCGAGACAGATACGCAGTATTTT. This codes for CASSDSETDTQYF. The J gene is TRBJ2-3, the V gene TRBV6-4, with D unresolved. The V end lost 0 bases, the J end lost 3 bases, and 4 bases lay between the germline ends. CDR3 length equals 13 residues. Germline-derived CDR1 and CDR2 are MRHNA and SNTAGT.

In DNA, the CDR3 is TGTGCCAGCAGCGCCAACAGGGGTGAGCAGTTCTTC. Protein product: CASSANRGEQFF. The chain uses TRBV9 and TRBJ2-1, with TRBD1 matching 7 bases. Germline V CDR1 and CDR2: SGDLS, YYNGEE. The trim removed 3 bases at V and 9 bases at J, leaving 3 bases unmatched. The CDR3 runs to 12 residues.

The gene calls are TRBV5-1 and TRBJ2-1; 10 positions match TRBD2. With 4 bases clipped from V and 6 bases from J, the junction kept 10 bases outside the gene matches. The germline CDR1 and CDR2 sequences are SGHRS and YFSETQ. This CDR3 contains 16 residues. CDR3 residues: CASSPTASGGGNEQFF. CDR3 in DNA: TGCGCCAGCAGCCCGACCGCTAGCGGGGGAGGCAATGAGCAGTTCTTC.

This chain connects TRBV18 to TRBJ1-4; no clear D. The V gene's germline CDR1 is KGHSH and CDR2 LQKENI. The length of the CDR3 is 17 residues. The V gene lost 0 bases and the J gene lost 0 bases, with 11 bases spanning the gap. The CDR3 here is CASSPPDFTSTNEKLFF. The CDR3, as DNA: TGTGCCAGCTCACCACCTGACTTTACCTCAACTAATGAAAAACTGTTTTTT.

This sequence joins TRBV7-9 and TRBJ2-7; TRBD2 is a possible D gene (7 bases). V gave up 2 bases and J gave up 6 bases, with 20 bases separating them. Germline loops: CDR1 SEHNR, CDR2 FQNEAQ (reference sequence). The CDR3 has 16 residues. CDR3 residues: CASSLKGGQGLGEQYF. The DNA for the CDR3 is TGTGCCAGCAGCTTAAAGGGGGGGCAGGGGTTAGGCGAGCAGTACTTC.

The chain carries TRBV27 and TRBJ1-5; possible D gene TRBD1, 5 bases. V lost 3 bases and J 7 bases, leaving 13 bases between the germline ends. Germline CDR1 MNHEY, CDR2 SMNVEV (reference sequence). The CDR3 loop spans 14 amino acids. The CDR3 loop reads CASSLDPSGQPQHF. The DNA for the CDR3 is TGTGCCAGCAGTTTGGACCCTTCAGGGCAGCCCCAGCATTTT.

The genes are TRBV4-1 and TRBJ1-6; D is unresolved. The CDR3 length is 13 residues. With 1 base removed from V and 9 bases from J, the gap between germline ends came to 7 bases. Germline V gene lookup returns CDR1 MGHRA and CDR2 YSYEKL. The CDR3 loop is CASSQVGGSPLHF. CDR3 nucleotide sequence: TGCGCCAGCAGCCAAGTTGGAGGTTCACCCCTCCACTTT.

This clone has only one observation. The chain uses TRBV13 and TRBJ1-6; TRBD1 matches at 8 bases. CDR3 length equals 16 residues. CDR1 and CDR2 from the germline V gene are PRHDT and FYEKMQ (reference sequence). The ends lost 5 bases at V and 1 base at J; junction bases unmatched: 4. The chain's CDR3 is CASSQGAWSYNSPLHF. The CDR3 DNA sequence: TGTGCCAGCAGCCAGGGGGCTTGGTCCTATAATTCACCCCTCCACTTT.

This rearrangement joins TRBV27 to TRBJ2-3; perhaps TRBD2 as D (7 bases). This CDR3 contains 14 residues. Trimming removed 6 bases from V and 6 bases from J, with 16 bases in between. Per the germline V gene, CDR1 is MNHEY and CDR2 is SMNVEV (reference sequence). Here the CDR3 reads CASRGGGGPDTQYF. CDR3 nucleotides: TGTGCCAGCAGAGGAGGGGGGGGGCCGGATACGCAGTATTTT.

V is TRBV9 and J is TRBJ2-2, with TRBD1 identical over 8 bases. This CDR3 contains 16 residues. Per the germline V gene, CDR1 is SGDLS and CDR2 is YYNGEE. The V segment lost 0 bases and the J segment 1 base; nucleotides outside the gene matches: 2. As DNA, the CDR3 is TGTGCCAGCAGCGTAGACGGACAGGGGAACACCGGGGAGCTGTTTTTT. Translated, it gives CASSVDGQGNTGELFF.

The V call is TRBV27, the J call TRBJ2-2, with 8 bases lining up with TRBD1. The CDR3 runs to 16 residues. Per the germline V gene, CDR1 is MNHEY and CDR2 is SMNVEV (reference sequence). Trimming took 5 bases from V and 4 from J; bases not matched to a gene: 9. The CDR3 loop reads CASSATGGPSTGELFF. The CDR3 region has the DNA TGTGCCAGCAGTGCCACAGGGGGACCCAGCACCGGGGAGCTGTTTTTT.

This clone was seen once. The chain joins TRBV10-3 to TRBJ2-5; 14 bases line up with TRBD2. The CDR3 sequence is 17 residues long. The trim removed 10 bases at V and 5 bases at J, leaving 15 bases unmatched. The germline CDR1 and CDR2 sequences are ENHRY and SYGVKD. CDR3 in amino acids: CATLIGLAGGIGETQYF. CDR3 nucleotide sequence: TGTGCCACCTTAATCGGACTAGCGGGGGGAATCGGGGAGACCCAGTACTTC.

In this sample, this clone turned up once. This chain connects TRBV25-1 to TRBJ1-1, with unresolved D. The CDR3 consists of 12 residues. CDR1 MGHDK and CDR2 SYGVNS come from the germline V gene. V was trimmed by 5 bases and J by 1 base, leaving 5 bases between them. The CDR3 DNA is TGTGCCAGCAGTCACAGGAACACTGAAGCTTTCTTT. This encodes CASSHRNTEAFF. The full variable domain, with the rest looked up from reference TRBV25-1 and TRBJ1-1, is EADIYQTPRYLVIGTGKKITLECSQTMGHDKMYWYQQDPGMELHLIHYSYGVNSTEKGDLSSESTVSRIRTEHFPLTLESARPSHTSQYLCASSHRNTEAFFGQGTRLTVV.

This clone was detected a few times. The rearrangement links TRBV9 to TRBJ1-1; possibly TRBD1 for D (6 bases). From germline, CDR1 is SGDLS and CDR2 YYNGEE. V was clipped by 0 bases and J by 4 bases, with 10 bases between them. CDR3 length: 14 residues. The CDR3, as DNA: TGTGCCAGCAGCGTAGAGGGAGGGGGCACTGAAGCTTTCTTT. Translated, it gives CASSVEGGGTEAFF.

The gene calls are TRBV10-3 and TRBJ1-2, with 9 bases identical to TRBD1. V dropped 7 bases and J dropped 8; count of bases not matched to a gene: 11. Germline V gene data show CDR1 as ENHRY and CDR2 as SYGVKD. The CDR3 is 14 amino acids. The CDR3 DNA follows: TGTGCCATCATCCCCGGACAGGGGCTAGGAGGCTACACCTTC. The encoded protein is CAIIPGQGLGGYTF.

The chain carries TRBV15 and TRBJ1-2, with a tentative D call TRBD1 (6 bases). The germline V gene has CDR1 LNHNV and CDR2 YYDKDF (reference sequence). V was trimmed by 4 bases and J by 8 bases, leaving 23 bases between them. The CDR3 is 16 amino acids. CDR3 in amino acids: CATSTFEFAGADGYTF. CDR3 coding DNA: TGTGCCACCAGCACCTTTGAATTTGCGGGGGCCGACGGCTACACCTTC.

The chain has TRBV6-1 and TRBJ2-1; no definite D call. The germline V gene encodes CDR1 MNHNS and CDR2 SASEGT. Trimming cost V 3 bases and J 1 base, with 16 bases left between them. This CDR3 comprises 17 residues. The CDR3 reads CASSDTAVTPSYNEQFF. The CDR3 DNA sequence: TGTGCCAGCAGTGACACGGCAGTGACACCGTCCTACAATGAGCAGTTCTTC.

The V gene is TRBV5-1, the J gene TRBJ1-1; 7 nucleotides agree with TRBD1. The germline gives CDR1 SGHRS, CDR2 YFSETQ. Trimming cost V 1 base and J 4 bases; bases outside gene matches: 1. The CDR3 extends over 13 amino acids. The CDR3 is CASSLTGATEAFF. In DNA, the CDR3 is TGCGCCAGCAGCTTGACAGGGGCCACTGAAGCTTTCTTT.

The V gene is TRBV7-9, the J gene TRBJ2-4; 7 nucleotides agree with TRBD1. With V trimmed by 7 bases and J by 9 bases, 3 bases remained unmatched. Germline values: CDR1 SEHNR, CDR2 FQNEAQ (reference sequence). The CDR3 spans 11 residues. As DNA, the CDR3 is TGTGCCAGCACCCCAGGGGGCATTCAGTACTTC. Translated, it gives CASTPGGIQYF.

This clone was seen just once. The chain joins TRBV7-2 to TRBJ1-4; no clear D. The CDR3 totals 16 residues. Germline V gene sequence: CDR1 SGHTA, CDR2 FQGNSA. With 5 bases removed from V and 0 bases from J, the gap between germline ends came to 13 bases. CDR3 amino acids: CASSPLIFPTNEKLFF. The CDR3, as DNA: TGTGCCAGCAGCCCCCTAATTTTTCCAACTAATGAAAAACTGTTTTTT.

The gene calls are TRBV5-1 and TRBJ2-1, with a weak D call TRBD1 (6 bases). The CDR3 extends over 13 amino acids. The V end was cut by 4 bases, the J end by 4 bases, with 9 bases between. CDR1 and CDR2 from the germline V gene are SGHRS and YFSETQ. The CDR3 loop reads CASSVGQYNEQFF. The CDR3 DNA sequence: TGCGCCAGCAGCGTCGGACAGTACAATGAGCAGTTCTTC.

The chain joins TRBV6-1 to TRBJ1-2; D possibly corresponds to TRBD1 (5 bases). Trimming took 7 bases from V and 8 from J, leaving 11 bases between them. Germline-derived CDR1 and CDR2 are MNHNS and SASEGT. The CDR3 is 11 residues long. CDR3 in DNA: TGTGCCAGCAATTCAGGGTTCGGCTACACCTTC. Translation: CASNSGFGYTF.

The rearrangement uses TRBV19 and TRBJ2-7; TRBD1 agrees at 7 bases. The germline gives CDR1 LNHDA, CDR2 SQIVND (reference sequence). Trimming at V came to 5 bases and at J to 5 bases, leaving 9 bases not matched to a gene. CDR3 length: 14 residues. In DNA, the CDR3 is TGTGCCAGTAGTGACCGACAGGGACCTGACGAGCAGTACTTC. Translated, it gives CASSDRQGPDEQYF.

V usage is TRBV4-2 and J usage is TRBJ2-5; the match to TRBD1 covers 7 bases. Trimming cost V 1 base and J 1 base; bases outside gene matches: 18. The CDR3 covers 20 residues. Germline CDR1 is LGHNA and CDR2 is YNFKEQ. The DNA of the CDR3 is TGTGCCAGCAGCCAAGCCCAGAAAGGAGTGGGCAGGGGGATCCAAGAGACCCAGTACTTC. Translation gives CASSQAQKGVGRGIQETQYF.

The chain has TRBV27 and TRBJ2-5; 8 bases line up with TRBD1. Germline CDR1 is MNHEY and CDR2 is SMNVEV (reference sequence). After removal of 5 bases from V and 4 bases from J, the junction contained 6 bases not matched to a gene. CDR3 length equals 14 residues. The CDR3 reads CASSIRGRAETQYF. CDR3 bases: TGTGCCAGCAGTATCAGGGGGCGCGCAGAGACCCAGTACTTC.

V gene TRBV9 combines with J gene TRBJ2-1; no clear D gene. The germline gives CDR1 SGDLS, CDR2 YYNGEE. The V end lost 4 bases, the J end lost 4 bases, and 15 bases lay between the germline ends. This CDR3 has 15 residues. Written as DNA, the CDR3 is TGTGCCAGCAGCTTAGACTCCGCGGATTACAATGAGCAGTTCTTC. Its translation is CASSLDSADYNEQFF.

Note on this clone: Germline is not matched at one junction end, which may reflect a read error. This rearrangement joins TRBV13 to TRBJ1-1; D remains ambiguous. The CDR3 length is 13 residues. Germline-derived CDR1 and CDR2 are PRHDT and FYEKMQ (reference sequence). The CDR3 sequence: CASSSARNPEAFF. The CDR3 DNA sequence: TGTGCCAGCAGCTCGGCCAGGAACCCTGAAGCTTTCTTT.

V gene TRBV6-1 combines with J gene TRBJ2-1; no firm D call. CDR1 is MNHNS, CDR2 SASEGT, per germline. The CDR3 is made up of 10 amino acids. The V gene lost 10 bases and the J gene lost 9 bases, with 10 bases spanning the gap. DNA of the CDR3: TGTGCCACCCAGGTTGCTGAGCAGTTCTTC. Protein sequence: CATQVAEQFF.